These 26 T cell receptor beta chains were sequenced from one sample in a study of T-cell reconstitution after alpha-beta-depleted transplantation in children. Preparation of the TCRbeta library involved a method that used unique molecular identifiers. Using its own MiXCR run on the PCR reads, TCRdb lists one record per CDR3 protein. Of 600,000 to 800,000 distinct CDR3 sequences in the sample, over 10% were seen once. The material sequenced was PBMCs, taken before TCRalphabeta/CD19-depleted stem cell transplant. These receptors were collected from a girl aged 2 to 10 with congenital amegakaryocytic thrombocytopenia, due to receive a stem cell transplant.

This clonotype was recorded many times. The V call is TRBV6-5, the J call TRBJ2-1; 11 nucleotides agree with TRBD2. The CDR3 sequence is 19 residues long. Germline CDR1 and CDR2: MNHEY and SVGAGI. After removal of 0 bases from V and 5 bases from J, the junction contained 12 bases not matched to a gene. In DNA form, the CDR3 reads TGTGCCAGCAGTTACTCGCCAGGAACCGGGACTAGCGGACACAATGAGCAGTTCTTC. This translates into CASSYSPGTGTSGHNEQFF.

Many counts were recorded for this clonotype. V is TRBV12-3 or TRBV12-4 and J is TRBJ2-2, with 8 bases aligning to TRBD2. The CDR3 loop spans 17 amino acids. V lost 2 bases, J lost 7 bases, and 12 bases stayed unmatched. The chain's CDR3 is CASSLFRVRREDGELFF. The CDR3 region has the DNA TGTGCCAGCAGTTTATTCCGGGTACGGCGGGAGGACGGGGAGCTGTTTTTT.

This clonotype was observed a few times. The rearrangement links TRBV7-9 to TRBJ2-7, with TRBD2 as a possible D gene (5 bases). Germline values: CDR1 SEHNR, CDR2 FQNEAQ (reference sequence). This CDR3 is built from 16 residues. The germline V and J ends were trimmed by 6 bases and 3 bases, with 21 bases remaining between them. The DNA for the CDR3 is TGTGCCAGCAGTACGTCAGTGGGAGAGCGTTTCTACGAGCAGTACTTC. Encoded protein: CASSTSVGERFYEQYF.

This clonotype was counted at least ten times. Written as DNA, the CDR3 is TGTGCCAGCAGATTCCGAGTAGGGCCTGGGAGCATTCAGTACTTC. This gives the protein CASRFRVGPGSIQYF. The chain links TRBV6-5 to TRBJ2-4; perhaps TRBD2 as D (5 bases). Germline-derived CDR1 and CDR2 are MNHEY and SVGAGI. Trimming removed 6 bases from V and 9 bases from J, with 21 bases in between. This CDR3 region has 15 residues.

This clonotype has at least ten counts. The rearrangement links TRBV12-3 or TRBV12-4 to TRBJ2-1; TRBD1 or TRBD2 may be the D gene (5 bases each). The CDR3 runs to 17 residues. Between the trimmed V and J ends, which lost 1 base and 5 bases, there was a span of 18 bases. The CDR3 coding sequence is TGTGCCAGCAGTTTAGGGGGGTGGGGTAGTGAGCACAATGAGCAGTTCTTC. Its translation is CASSLGGWGSEHNEQFF.

This clonotype was detected only a few times. The gene calls are TRBV20-1 and TRBJ2-3; TRBD1 agrees at 7 bases. This CDR3 is 14 amino acids long. J was trimmed by 2 bases and V by 5 bases; bases with no gene match: 7. Germline lookup yields CDR1 DFQATT and CDR2 SNEGSKA (reference sequence). The CDR3 sequence: CSARRDSNTDTQYF. CDR3 coding DNA: TGCAGTGCTCGAAGGGACAGTAACACAGATACGCAGTATTTT.

The chain combines TRBV5-1 with TRBJ1-2; TRBD1 agrees at 7 bases. The CDR3 is 13 residues long. J lost 3 bases, V lost 4 bases, and 3 bases had no gene match. Germline CDR1 is SGHRS and CDR2 is YFSETQ. CDR3 bases: TGCGCCAGCAGCCCTCAGGGGGACTATGGCTACACCTTC. Translated: CASSPQGDYGYTF.

This clonotype has more than one count but fewer than ten. The rearrangement uses TRBV4-2 and TRBJ2-1; D may be TRBD2 (6 bases). CDR3 length: 16 residues. Germline values: CDR1 LGHNA, CDR2 YNFKEQ. V was shortened by 5 bases and J by 9 bases, with 23 bases between the two germline ends. The CDR3 DNA sequence: TGTGCCAGCAGCGACTCCGGTGTGGGGGGTGCACGTGAGCAGTTCTTC. It translates to CASSDSGVGGAREQFF.

This clonotype was seen repeatedly, ten times or more. The chain couples TRBV20-1 to TRBJ2-3; D may be TRBD2 (5 bases). This CDR3 has 15 residues. The germline V and J ends were trimmed by 3 bases and 4 bases, with 17 bases remaining between them. The V gene's germline CDR1 is DFQATT and CDR2 SNEGSKA (reference sequence). CDR3: CSASLGDYWADTQYF. In DNA form, the CDR3 reads TGCAGTGCTAGTCTTGGCGACTACTGGGCAGATACGCAGTATTTT.

The chain couples TRBV7-3 to TRBJ2-3; TRBD2 agrees at 13 bases. V was clipped by 4 bases and J by 5 bases; unmatched bases: 3. Germline V gene lookup returns CDR1 SGHTA and CDR2 FQGTGA. The CDR3 is 15 amino acids. The chain's CDR3 is CASSSGLAGQDTQYF. Written as DNA, the CDR3 is TGTGCCAGCAGCTCGGGACTAGCGGGACAAGATACGCAGTATTTT.

The CDR3 DNA sequence: TGCAGTGCCCTAACCTCAGCGGGAGGGGACTCGGGGGAGCTGTTTTTT. It specifies CSALTSAGGDSGELFF. The chain links TRBV20-1 to TRBJ2-2; the match to TRBD2 covers 10 bases. Looked up from germline, CDR1 is DFQATT and CDR2 is SNEGSKA (reference sequence). CDR3 length: 16 amino acids. Trimming cost V 6 bases and J 8 bases; bases outside gene matches: 15.

Notes on this clonotype: The junction shows a germline mismatch at one end, possibly a read error. V gene TRBV19 combines with J gene TRBJ1-2, with unresolved D. From germline, CDR1 is LNHDA and CDR2 SQIVND (reference sequence). CDR3 length: 13 residues. The CDR3 loop reads CASRNGGNYGDTF. The CDR3 nucleotides read TGTGCCAGTAGGAACGGAGGGAACTATGGCGACACCTTC.

This clonotype occurred many times. The gene calls are TRBV29-1 and TRBJ2-5, with no clear D. The CDR3 runs to 15 residues. Germline V lookup: CDR1 SQVTM, CDR2 ANQGSEA. Trimming shortened V by 0 bases and J by 2 bases, and 13 bases separated the two germline ends. The DNA of the CDR3 is TGCAGCGTTGAAGATTGGGCCGAGAGACAAGAGACCCAGTACTTC. It translates to CSVEDWAERQETQYF.

There are a few counts of this clonotype. The genes are TRBV30 and TRBJ2-1, with TRBD2 as a possible D gene (5 bases). Per germline, CDR1 GTSNPN and CDR2 SVGIG (reference sequence). V lost 4 bases to trimming and J lost 5 bases, with 9 bases between them. The CDR3 is made up of 12 amino acids. The CDR3 DNA follows: TGTGCCTGGATTAGGGAGAACAATGAGCAGTTCTTC. This gives the protein CAWIRENNEQFF.

The chain links TRBV28 to TRBJ2-5; the D call may be TRBD1 or TRBD2 (5 bases each). Trimming took off 3 bases at V and 5 bases at J, with 19 bases between the two ends. This CDR3 contains 16 residues. Germline CDR1 and CDR2: MDHEN and SYDVKM. The CDR3 loop reads CASSFSGLIEGETQYF. The CDR3 bases are TGTGCCAGCAGTTTTTCCGGACTCATAGAGGGGGAGACCCAGTACTTC.

This clonotype was observed at least ten times. V usage is TRBV28 and J usage is TRBJ2-7; the match to TRBD2 covers 9 bases. The CDR3 has 14 residues. V lost 2 bases and J lost 3; bases outside the gene matches: 2. From germline, CDR1 is MDHEN and CDR2 SYDVKM. Here the CDR3 DNA reads TGTGCCAGCAGTTTACGACTAGCGGACTACGAGCAGTACTTC. Translated: CASSLRLADYEQYF.

The rearrangement uses TRBV6-5 and TRBJ2-7; no definite D call. Germline assignment: CDR1 MNHEY and CDR2 SVGAGI. V dropped 5 bases and J dropped 7 bases, with 9 bases sitting between them. The CDR3 has 11 amino acids. CDR3 sequence: CASSSKAEQYF. In nucleotides, the CDR3 is TGTGCCAGCAGTAGTAAGGCGGAGCAGTACTTC.

The genes are TRBV4-2 and TRBJ2-7; possibly TRBD2 for D (6 bases). The germline V gene has CDR1 LGHNA and CDR2 YNFKEQ. This CDR3 comprises 13 residues. V dropped 3 bases and J dropped 2 bases, with 8 bases sitting between them. The chain's CDR3 is CASSHGGPYEQYF. CDR3 in DNA: TGTGCCAGCAGCCATGGAGGGCCCTACGAGCAGTACTTC.

This clonotype turned up a few times. The chain uses TRBV12-3 or TRBV12-4 and TRBJ2-2; D call uncertain. The CDR3 consists of 15 residues. Trimming left V 3 bases short and J 4 bases short, with 12 bases between. The CDR3 spells CASSFGPLSTGELFF. CDR3 bases: TGTGCCAGCAGTTTTGGTCCCCTGAGCACCGGGGAGCTGTTTTTT.

The table lists this clonotype with a few counts. CDR3 in amino acids: CASSPTGQNYGYTF. In DNA form, the CDR3 reads TGCGCCAGCAGCCCTACGGGGCAAAACTATGGCTACACCTTC. The rearrangement uses TRBV5-1 and TRBJ1-2, with D perhaps matching TRBD1 (5 bases). Germline values: CDR1 SGHRS, CDR2 YFSETQ. V lost 4 bases and J lost 2, with 12 bases in between. This CDR3 spans 14 amino acids. Full variable domain (rest looked up from reference TRBV5-1 and TRBJ1-2): KAGVTQTPRYLIKTRGQQVTLSCSPISGHRSVSWYQQTPGQGLQFLFEYFSETQRNKGNFPGRFSGRQFSNSRSEMNVSTLELGDSALYLCASSPTGQNYGYTFGSGTRLTVV.

This clonotype was picked up many times. The CDR3 DNA follows: TGTGCCACCAGCAGAGTGGGACCAGCCACAGATACGCAGTATTTT. Its protein is CATSRVGPATDTQYF. The V gene is TRBV15, the J gene TRBJ2-3; D may correspond to TRBD1 or TRBD2 (5 bases each). Trimming removed 1 base at V and 2 bases at J, with 10 bases between. The V gene's germline CDR1 is LNHNV and CDR2 YYDKDF (reference sequence). The CDR3 spans 15 residues. Full variable domain (missing parts from reference TRBV15 and TRBJ2-3): DAMVIQNPRYQVTQFGKPVTLSCSQTLNHNVMYWYQQKSSQAPKLLFHYYDKDFNNEADTPDNFQSRRPNTSFCFLDIRSPGLGDTAMYLCATSRVGPATDTQYFGPGTRLTVL.

This clonotype showed up just a few times. The chain employs TRBV20-1 and TRBJ2-5; D is undetermined. The CDR3 contains 15 residues. V lost 5 bases to trimming and J lost 1 base, with 17 bases between them. CDR1 is DFQATT, CDR2 SNEGSKA, per germline (reference sequence). This chain's CDR3 is CSAPIPQLTQETQYF. The DNA for the CDR3 is TGCAGTGCTCCGATACCACAGCTGACCCAAGAGACCCAGTACTTC.

This clonotype was seen many times. The chain couples TRBV7-2 to TRBJ1-2, with no clear D. The V end was cut by 1 base, the J end by 0 bases, with 9 bases between. Germline CDR1 is SGHTA and CDR2 is FQGNSA. CDR3 size: 15 residues. As DNA, the CDR3 is TGTGCCAGCAGCTTAGGACGGGCAGCTAACTATGGCTACACCTTC. As protein: CASSLGRAANYGYTF.

The table lists this clonotype with many counts. The chain employs TRBV20-1 and TRBJ2-2; D tentatively reads TRBD1 or TRBD2 (7 bases each). The germline V gene has CDR1 DFQATT and CDR2 SNEGSKA (reference sequence). Trimming stripped 0 bases from V and 7 bases from J, with 15 bases between. CDR3 size: 15 residues. Here the CDR3 DNA reads TGCAGTGCTAGAGATGGGAGGGGGCAAAACGGGGAGCTGTTTTTT. Residues: CSARDGRGQNGELFF.

This clonotype was seen many times. The J gene is TRBJ2-3, the V gene TRBV6-5, with D uncertain. The CDR3 is made up of 12 amino acids. V lost 6 bases and J lost 4, with 8 bases in between. Germline lookup yields CDR1 MNHEY and CDR2 SVGAGI. The CDR3 region has the DNA TGTGCCAGCAGGGCAGAGGCAGATACGCAGTATTTT. It yields the protein CASRAEADTQYF.

This clonotype was counted only a few times. The chain combines TRBV7-2 with TRBJ1-6; D gene unclear. The CDR3 is 15 amino acids. V dropped 5 bases and J dropped 6 bases, with 14 bases sitting between them. CDR1 and CDR2 from the germline V gene are SGHTA and FQGNSA. The CDR3 DNA follows: TGTGCCAGCAGCATAAGGACTGGCCTTAATTCACCCCTCCACTTT. Translated: CASSIRTGLNSPLHF.